Sequencing of this T cell receptor (beta chain) was carried out in a study of cytomegalovirus exposure and HLA in healthy donors. In the PCR, 60 Vbeta and 13 Jbeta primers were used. TCRdb's table, derived via immunoSEQ multiplex PCR, lists solely in-frame clones and lacks some. The sample shows around 100,000 clones, over 60% of them seen only once. The CDR3 totals 14 residues. The germline V gene encodes CDR1 MNHEY and CDR2 SMNVEV (reference sequence). V lost 5 bases to trimming and J lost 3 bases; unmatched junction nucleotides: 6. Sample: PBMCs. This sequence joins TRBV27 and TRBJ1-1; 7 nucleotides align to TRBD1. The sequence derives from a female donor in good health and CMV-seropositive. As DNA, the CDR3 is TGTGCCAGCAGTCTGATTCAGGGGGACACTGAAGCTTTCTTT. Protein product: CASSLIQGDTEAFF.